This is a list of T cell receptor beta chains from one sample in a study of cytomegalovirus exposure and HLA in healthy donors. TCRdb's table, derived via immunoSEQ multiplex PCR, lists solely in-frame clones and lacks some. The sample gives about 140,000 clones, 70% to 80% of which show up once; 4% to 6% is in the top ten. Material: PBMCs. The receptors come from a woman aged 45 to 65 in good health and CMV-seronegative. Each CDR3 is given with its conserved first and last residue. A D gene is named only where the DNA matches it firmly. Some rows mark clone size as missing; the rest say once, few, many or name a class of expanded clone.

D | size | J | V | DNA | CDR3
. | few | TRBJ1-3 | TRBV7-9 | TGTGCCAGCAGCCCCCCCGTCGGACAAAGCTCTGGAAACACCATATATTTT | CASSPPVGQSSGNTIYF
TRBD1 | . | TRBJ2-7 | TRBV10-3 | TGTGCCATCAGTGAAATTGGGACAGGGGTCGAGCAGTACTTC | CAISEIGTGVEQYF
. | . | TRBJ1-2 | TRBV18 | TGTGCCAGCTCACCCCCAACGGTGTCCTATGGCTACACCTTC | CASSPPTVSYGYTF
. | few | TRBJ1-3 | TRBV7-9 | TGTGCCAGCAGAGGCAGGGATCCATCTGGAAACACCATATATTTT | CASRGRDPSGNTIYF
. | . | TRBJ2-1 | TRBV4-1 | TGCGCCAGCAGCCAAGAAGCGGCAGACAATGAGCAGTTCTTC | CASSQEAADNEQFF
. | . | TRBJ1-5 | TRBV5-8 | TGTGCCAGCAGCTTGGAGGGAGGCAATCAGCCCCAGCATTTT | CASSLEGGNQPQHF
TRBD1 | . | TRBJ2-7 | TRBV5-1 | TGCGCCAGCAGCTGGACAGGGGACTCCTACGAGCAGTACTTC | CASSWTGDSYEQYF
. | . | TRBJ2-3 | TRBV28 | TGTGCCAGCAGCGGCGGGGACACAGATACGCAGTATTTT | CASSGGDTDTQYF
. | once | TRBJ1-2 | TRBV28 | TGTGCCAGCAGTTCGACTGCCTATGGCTACACCTTC | CASSSTAYGYTF
. | few | TRBJ1-1 | TRBV27 | TGTGCCAGCAGTTTAGTACTCGACAGATACACTGAAGCTTTCTTT | CASSLVLDRYTEAFF
. | . | TRBJ1-2 | TRBV4-1 | TGCGCCAGCAGCCTTACTACGGGACTGGAGGGCTACACCTTC | CASSLTTGLEGYTF
. | . | TRBJ2-1 | TRBV6-5 | TGTGCCAGCAGTTACACCACCGGGAGTGAGCAGTTCTTC | CASSYTTGSEQFF
. | . | TRBJ1-1 | TRBV5-1 | TGCGCCAGCAGCACAGGACCGCCTGCGAACACTGAAGCTTTCTTT | CASSTGPPANTEAFF
. | . | TRBJ1-1 | TRBV30 | TGTGCCTGGAGTGTACGGGGGGGTTCCACTGAAGCTTTCTTT | CAWSVRGGSTEAFF
. | . | TRBJ2-6 | TRBV15 | TGTGCCACCAGCAGGGACATCAACTCTGGGGCCAACGTCCTGACTTTC | CATSRDINSGANVLTF
. | . | TRBJ1-4 | TRBV19 | TGTGCCAGTAGTGGGGTAATCCCCGGGATAAAAAAACTGTTTTTT | CASSGVIPGIKKLFF
. | . | TRBJ2-7 | TRBV18 | TGTGCCAGCTCCCCCCCCAGCAGGGCTGACTACGAGCAGTACTTC | CASSPPSRADYEQYF
. | . | TRBJ1-2 | TRBV11-2 | TGTGCCAGCAGCTTAGTAGTTAAAAGAGGATCTGGCTACACCTTC | CASSLVVKRGSGYTF
. | . | TRBJ1-6 | TRBV30 | TGTGCCTGGAGTGTTAGTATGAGCTCCTATAATTCACCCCTCCACTTT | CAWSVSMSSYNSPLHF
TRBD1 | . | TRBJ1-2 | TRBV29-1 | TGCAGCGTTGAGGGGGGACAGCACTATGGCTACACCTTC | CSVEGGQHYGYTF
. | . | TRBJ2-3 | TRBV6-4 | TGTGCCAGCAGTGACTCCGCGGGAAGCACAGATACGCAGTATTTT | CASSDSAGSTDTQYF
TRBD1 | . | TRBJ1-2 | TRBV2 | TGTGCCAGCAGCCTACTAACAGGGGTTGACTATGGCTACACCTTC | CASSLLTGVDYGYTF
. | . | TRBJ1-3 | TRBV11-3 | TGTGCCAGCAGCGCCTTTAGAGGAAACACCATATATTTT | CASSAFRGNTIYF
. | . | TRBJ2-5 | TRBV14 | TGTGCCAGCAGCCAAGTCGTTCAGGGAGAGACCCAGTACTTC | CASSQVVQGETQYF
. | . | TRBJ2-5 | TRBV15 | TGTGCCACCAGCAGAGAGATAGGTGGGGGGGCGGCTCAAGAGACCCAGTACTTC | CATSREIGGGAAQETQYF
. | few | TRBJ2-2 | TRBV7-3 | TGTGCCAGCAGCTCCTGGGGCACAGCGAACACCGGGGAGCTGTTTTTT | CASSSWGTANTGELFF
TRBD2 | . | TRBJ2-1 | TRBV7-6 | TGTGCCAGCAGCGAGAGACTAGCGGGGGGATGGAGCTCCTACAATGAGCAGTTCTTC | CASSERLAGGWSSYNEQFF